The sequence of this T cell receptor beta chain was determined in a study of early T cells in non-severe SARS-CoV-2 infection. This clonotype was recorded many times. Trimming took off 5 bases at V and 1 base at J, with 7 bases between the two ends. Germline V gene lookup returns CDR1 LNHNV and CDR2 YYDKDF (reference sequence). The CDR3 is 13 amino acids. One entry per CDR3 protein, called by TCRdb with MiXCR from the 5' RACE reads. Among about 35,000 distinct CDR3 sequences listed, 5.8% were seen once. Sequenced: whole blood. This rearrangement joins TRBV15 to TRBJ2-3; D not certain. This TCR was recovered from an adult who was a healthcare worker with PCR-confirmed SARS-CoV-2 infection or an uninfected control (not recorded which). The DNA for the CDR3 is TGTGCCACCAGCTCGGCAGGCACAGATACGCAGTATTTT. This sequence encodes CATSSAGTDTQYF.